The 21 T cell receptor beta chains presented below share a single source sample, sequenced in a study of response to subunit inactivated influenza vaccine. TCRdb reprocessed the RT-PCR reads via MiXCR and lists one record per CDR3 protein. The sample carries 700,000 to 800,000 distinct CDR3 sequences, about a fifth recorded once. The sequences come from PBMCs from blood, collected 4 to 6 days after vaccination. All receptors derive from a man aged 45-60 years who received an inactivated influenza vaccine.

This clonotype was found a few times. The chain is built from TRBV6-1 and TRBJ1-1; the match to TRBD1 covers 11 bases. The CDR3 covers 12 residues. V gave up 3 bases and J gave up 10 bases; unmatched junction bases: 1. Germline-derived CDR1 and CDR2 are MNHNS and SASEGT. Written as DNA, the CDR3 is TGTGCCAGCAGTGAGGGGACAGGGGGAGCTTTCTTT. This codes for CASSEGTGGAFF.

This rearrangement joins TRBV3-1 to TRBJ2-7; perhaps TRBD2 as D (7 bases). Between the trimmed V and J ends, which lost 0 bases and 3 bases, there was a span of 15 bases. CDR1 LGHDT and CDR2 YNNKEL come from the germline V gene (reference sequence). The CDR3 consists of 16 residues. The CDR3 DNA follows: TGTGCCAGCAGCCAAGAGAACGGGGGGCTCCGCTACGAGCAGTACTTC. Amino acids: CASSQENGGLRYEQYF.

This clonotype was picked up a small number of times. This chain connects TRBV18 to TRBJ2-7; the D is unclear. Germline-derived CDR1 and CDR2 are KGHSH and LQKENI. The CDR3 totals 14 residues. Trimming left V 2 bases short and J 0 bases short, with 8 bases between. CDR3 nucleotide sequence: TGTGCCAGCTCACCAACGTTGAGCTCCTACGAGCAGTACTTC. Translation: CASSPTLSSYEQYF.

This clonotype has a handful of counts. V is TRBV6-5 and J is TRBJ2-3, with D possibly matching TRBD1 (6 bases). Germline V lookup: CDR1 MNHEY, CDR2 SVGAGI. Between the trimmed V and J ends, which lost 0 bases and 2 bases, there was a span of 9 bases. CDR3 length: 15 residues. CDR3 loop: CASSYSGTNTDTQYF. The CDR3 bases are TGTGCCAGCAGTTACTCGGGGACAAACACAGATACGCAGTATTTT.

This clonotype came up a few times. In DNA form, the CDR3 reads TGTGCCTGGAGTCGGTCGAACACTGAAGCTTTCTTT. Protein product: CAWSRSNTEAFF. The chain carries TRBV30 and TRBJ1-1, with D unresolved. Germline V gene lookup returns CDR1 GTSNPN and CDR2 SVGIG (reference sequence). Trimming removed 2 bases at V and 1 base at J, with 5 bases between. The CDR3 length is 12 residues. Full variable domain (missing parts from reference TRBV30 and TRBJ1-1): SQTIHQWPATLVQPVGSPLSLECTVEGTSNPNLYWYRQAAGRGLQLLFYSVGIGQISSEVPQNLSASRPQDRQFILSSKKLLLSDSGFYLCAWSRSNTEAFFGQGTRLTVV.

The chain couples TRBV20-1 to TRBJ2-5; weak D call: TRBD1 (5 bases). CDR1 and CDR2 from the germline V gene are DFQATT and SNEGSKA (reference sequence). V was shortened by 5 bases and J by 2 bases, with 15 bases between the two germline ends. The CDR3 runs 14 residues. This CDR3 reads CSAADSSQQETQYF. DNA for the CDR3: TGCAGTGCTGCCGACAGTAGCCAACAAGAGACCCAGTACTTC.

This rearrangement joins TRBV7-9 to TRBJ2-3; 12 bases align to TRBD1. The V gene end was trimmed by 7 bases and the J gene end by 0 bases; junction bases not matched to a gene: 5. There are 16 residues in the CDR3. The germline V gene has CDR1 SEHNR and CDR2 FQNEAQ (reference sequence). The CDR3 protein is CASTQGTGGSTDTQYF. The DNA of the CDR3 is TGTGCCAGCACCCAAGGGACAGGGGGCAGCACAGATACGCAGTATTTT.

This clonotype was picked up a small number of times. V is TRBV29-1 and J is TRBJ2-5; maybe TRBD1 (5 bases). Looked up from germline, CDR1 is SQVTM and CDR2 is ANQGSEA. This CDR3 has 11 residues. Trimming shortened V by 5 bases and J by 7 bases, and 11 bases separated the two germline ends. CDR3 residues: CSVQGWGTQYF. The CDR3 DNA sequence: TGCAGCGTTCAGGGATGGGGGACCCAGTACTTC.

This clonotype was seen many times. The J gene is TRBJ1-2, the V gene TRBV6-1, with D possibly being TRBD1 (6 bases). The CDR3 runs to 14 residues. Germline lookup yields CDR1 MNHNS and CDR2 SASEGT. V gave up 6 bases and J gave up 4 bases, with 15 bases separating them. The CDR3 DNA reads TGTGCCAGCAGCCCGCGACAGGTGCCCTATGGCTACACCTTC. Its protein is CASSPRQVPYGYTF.

V gene TRBV28 combines with J gene TRBJ2-7; perhaps TRBD2 as D (7 bases). With 5 bases removed from V and 3 bases from J, the gap between germline ends came to 17 bases. Germline V gene lookup returns CDR1 MDHEN and CDR2 SYDVKM. CDR3 size: 15 residues. CDR3 bases: TGTGCCAGCAGTGACCCTGCGGGGGCAGACTACGAGCAGTACTTC. This encodes CASSDPAGADYEQYF. The full variable domain, in which reference TRBV28 and TRBJ2-7 provide the parts outside the CDR3, is DVKVTQSSRYLVKRTGEKVFLECVQDMDHENMFWYRQDPGLGLRLIYFSYDVKMKEKGDIPEGYSVSREKKERFSLILESASTNQTSMYLCASSDPAGADYEQYFGPGTRLTVT.

The chain couples TRBV20-1 to TRBJ1-5; 8 bases are shared with TRBD1. Germline values: CDR1 DFQATT, CDR2 SNEGSKA (reference sequence). V gave up 3 bases and J gave up 5 bases; unmatched junction bases: 3. The CDR3 has 13 amino acids. The CDR3 is CSARGQAHQPQHF. CDR3 nucleotide sequence: TGCAGTGCTAGGGGACAGGCTCATCAGCCCCAGCATTTT.

The chain uses TRBV12-3 or TRBV12-4 and TRBJ1-1, with D maybe TRBD1 (5 bases). This CDR3 spans 13 amino acids. V was cut by 5 bases and J by 10 bases, with 17 bases left in between. CDR3 amino acids: CASSVRDGGLAFF. The CDR3 nucleotides are TGTGCCAGCAGTGTCCGGGACGGGGGGTTAGCTTTCTTT.

This clonotype was counted a few times. The rearrangement joins TRBV20-1 to TRBJ2-7, with 12 bases lining up with TRBD2. The J segment lost 7 bases and the V segment lost 0 bases, leaving 10 bases of the junction unmatched. Germline V gives CDR1 DFQATT, CDR2 SNEGSKA (reference sequence). This CDR3 comprises 16 residues. The CDR3 sequence is CSARDRRLAGAGEQYF. The CDR3 DNA reads as TGCAGTGCTAGAGATCGTAGACTAGCGGGAGCGGGGGAGCAGTACTTC.

The rearrangement joins TRBV6-2 or TRBV6-3 to TRBJ2-3, with D perhaps TRBD2 (7 bases). The CDR3 runs 15 residues. The V gene lost 4 bases and the J gene lost 1 base, with 12 bases spanning the gap. The germline gives CDR1 MNHEY, CDR2 SVGEGT. The DNA of the CDR3 is TGTGCCAGCAGTTTGCGGGGGCCTCGCACAGATACGCAGTATTTT. The encoded protein is CASSLRGPRTDTQYF.

CDR3 region: CATEGGNTDTQYF. The CDR3 bases are TGTGCCACCGAAGGGGGAAACACAGATACGCAGTATTTT. V is TRBV28 and J is TRBJ2-3, with a weak D call TRBD1 (6 bases). Trimming cost V 10 bases and J 2 bases, with 13 bases left between them. CDR3 length: 13 residues. Looked up from germline, CDR1 is MDHEN and CDR2 is SYDVKM. The entire variable domain, with the rest obtained from reference TRBV28 and TRBJ2-3, is as follows: DVKVTQSSRYLVKRTGEKVFLECVQDMDHENMFWYRQDPGLGLRLIYFSYDVKMKEKGDIPEGYSVSREKKERFSLILESASTNQTSMYLCATEGGNTDTQYFGPGTRLTVL.

This clonotype was seen a few times. This chain joins TRBV6-2 or TRBV6-3 and TRBJ1-5; the D is unclear. Germline V gene sequence: CDR1 MNHEY, CDR2 SVGEGT. The CDR3 runs 14 residues. Between the trimmed V and J ends, which lost 6 bases and 4 bases, there was a span of 13 bases. The CDR3 nucleotides are TGTGCCAGCAGCCAGCCGGAGTCTAATCAGCCCCAGCATTTT. Translation gives CASSQPESNQPQHF.

V is TRBV29-1 and J is TRBJ1-1, with D unresolved. Germline CDR1 is SQVTM and CDR2 is ANQGSEA. The CDR3 spans 11 residues. The V end was cut by 7 bases, the J end by 3 bases, with 9 bases between. The CDR3 is CSASQYTEAFF. The CDR3, as DNA: TGCAGCGCTTCCCAGTACACTGAAGCTTTCTTT.

This clonotype was found a few times. The gene calls are TRBV20-1 and TRBJ2-5; the match to TRBD2 covers 7 bases. The J segment lost 5 bases and the V segment lost 6 bases, leaving 6 bases of the junction unmatched. Germline V CDR1 and CDR2: DFQATT, SNEGSKA (reference sequence). The CDR3 runs 12 residues. The CDR3 DNA is TGCAGTGCAACGGGAGGTTCGGAGACCCAGTACTTC. It specifies CSATGGSETQYF.

The chain links TRBV20-1 to TRBJ2-5, with D perhaps assigned TRBD1 or TRBD2 (5 bases each). Between the trimmed V and J ends, which lost 6 bases and 9 bases, there was a span of 14 bases. This CDR3 has 11 residues. Germline CDR1 is DFQATT and CDR2 is SNEGSKA (reference sequence). The CDR3 sequence: CSARTLGAQYF. The CDR3 nucleotides read TGCAGTGCCCGGACATTGGGGGCCCAGTACTTC.

The sample holds a few counts of this clonotype. The chain recombines TRBV6-1 with TRBJ1-1; a weak D match, TRBD1 (6 bases). Trimming cost V 5 bases and J 4 bases, with 11 bases left between them. This CDR3 is 13 amino acids long. Germline V lookup: CDR1 MNHNS, CDR2 SASEGT. CDR3 nucleotide sequence: TGTGCCAGCAGTACCTCAGGGGCCACTGAAGCTTTCTTT. Encoded protein: CASSTSGATEAFF.

This clonotype was detected only once. The gene calls are TRBV4-1 and TRBJ2-1, with 10 bases matching TRBD2. The CDR3 covers 17 residues. V was pared by 3 bases and J by 2 bases, with 7 bases of the junction left unmatched. The germline V gene has CDR1 MGHRA and CDR2 YSYEKL. This CDR3 reads CASSHAQRGGAYNEQFF. The DNA of the CDR3 is TGCGCCAGCAGCCACGCACAGCGGGGGGGCGCCTACAATGAGCAGTTCTTC.